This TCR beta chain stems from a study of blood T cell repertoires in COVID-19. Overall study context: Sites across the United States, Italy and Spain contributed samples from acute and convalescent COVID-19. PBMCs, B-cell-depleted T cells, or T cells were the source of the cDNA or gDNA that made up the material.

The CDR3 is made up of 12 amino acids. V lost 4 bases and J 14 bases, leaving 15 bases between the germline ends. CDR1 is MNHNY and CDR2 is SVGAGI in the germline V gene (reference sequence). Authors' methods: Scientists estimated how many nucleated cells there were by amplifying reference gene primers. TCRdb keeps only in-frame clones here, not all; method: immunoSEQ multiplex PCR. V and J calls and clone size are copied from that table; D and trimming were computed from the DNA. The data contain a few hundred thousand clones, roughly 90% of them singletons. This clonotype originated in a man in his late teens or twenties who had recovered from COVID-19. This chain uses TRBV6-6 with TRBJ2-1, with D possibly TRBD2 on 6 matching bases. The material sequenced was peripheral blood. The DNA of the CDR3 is TGTGCCAGCAGTTCCCCGGCGGGGCCTAAGTTCTTC. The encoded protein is CASSSPAGPKFF.